The 5 T cell receptor beta chains in this list originate from one sample, sequenced in a study of T cell repertoires in cytomegalovirus infection. TCRdb called the reads again in MiXCR, with one record for every CDR3 protein. The sample has some 150,000 distinct CDR3 sequences; roughly a quarter are singletons. The sample comprised PBMCs. These receptor sequences come from a human donor in good health (CMV status not recorded). Some clones in this sample may be carry-over from other donors' samples.

This clonotype was detected only a few times. The gene calls are TRBV12-3 or TRBV12-4 and TRBJ2-7; the D gene could be TRBD1 or TRBD2 (5 bases each). V gave up 10 bases and J gave up 4 bases, with 11 bases separating them. CDR3 length equals 11 residues. CDR3 sequence reads: CAMTGPYEQYF. The CDR3 DNA reads TGTGCCATGACGGGGCCGTACGAGCAGTACTTC.

This clonotype was recorded many times. The V call is TRBV7-8, the J call TRBJ2-1; maybe TRBD2 (6 bases). Per germline, CDR1 SGHVS and CDR2 FQNEAQ. Deletions cut 5 bases from V and 0 bases from J, with 11 bases between. CDR3 size: 15 residues. CDR3 sequence (DNA): TGTGCCAGCAGCCAGCGGGCAAACTCCTACAATGAGCAGTTCTTC. This codes for CASSQRANSYNEQFF.

The V gene is TRBV27, the J gene TRBJ1-3; 7 bases agree with TRBD1. V gave up 6 bases and J gave up 0 bases; unmatched junction bases: 14. From germline, CDR1 is MNHEY and CDR2 SMNVEV (reference sequence). The CDR3 consists of 18 residues. The CDR3 protein is CASSSPADREGSGNTIYF. CDR3 sequence (DNA): TGTGCCAGCAGCTCTCCTGCTGACAGGGAGGGCTCTGGAAACACCATATATTTT.

With regard to this clonotype: This may stem from a read error, because a much larger clone lies one nucleotide away. The chain combines TRBV7-2 with TRBJ2-3; the match to TRBD2 covers 7 bases. In germline, CDR1 is SGHTA, CDR2 FQGNSA. This CDR3 has 12 residues. The V and J ends lost 8 bases and 6 bases, in that order; junction bases with no gene match: 5. Here the CDR3 DNA reads TGTGCCAGCCGGGGGGACGTTGATACGCAGTATTTT. This codes for CASRGDVDTQYF.

V usage is TRBV20-1 and J usage is TRBJ2-7; unclear D gene. Germline CDR1 DFQATT, CDR2 SNEGSKA (reference sequence). This CDR3 region has 11 residues. The germline V and J ends were trimmed by 4 bases and 6 bases, with 10 bases remaining between them. The CDR3 region is CSATPQVEQYF. The CDR3 DNA reads TGCAGTGCTACCCCCCAGGTCGAGCAGTACTTC.